The 31 T cell receptor beta chains in this list originate from one sample, sequenced in a study of PD-1 blockade in mismatch repair-deficient tumors. Time point noted: approximately ten-day in vitro stimulation with candidate neoantigen peptide 6. Using immunoSEQ multiplex PCR, the repertoire was profiled, and TCRdb retains in-frame clones only, with some absent. The table shows about 14,000 clones, with around 86% occurring only once. These receptors' targets are unknown. The material was cells cultured in vitro, obtained from a patient treated with pembrolizumab. These receptors originate from an adult with mismatch repair-deficient cancer.

The genes are TRBV7-6 and TRBJ1-1; 7 bases match TRBD1. This CDR3 is built from 14 residues. Germline V gene lookup returns CDR1 SGHVS and CDR2 FNYEAQ. V trimming: 2 bases; J trimming: 5 bases; junction bases outside the gene matches: 5. The DNA for the CDR3 is TGTGCCAGCAGCTTACGGGACAGTCGGACTGAAGCTTTCTTT. Amino acids: CASSLRDSRTEAFF.

J is TRBJ2-1 and V is TRBV30, with 14 bases lining up with TRBD2. V trimming: 2 bases; J trimming: 4 bases; junction bases outside the gene matches: 16. CDR3 length: 20 amino acids. CDR1 GTSNPN and CDR2 SVGIG come from the germline V gene (reference sequence). CDR3 DNA sequence: TGTGCCTGGAGTTCTTCGCGGACTAGCGGGAGGTACATGCGGTACAATGAGCAGTTCTTC. Protein product: CAWSSSRTSGRYMRYNEQFF.

The rearrangement uses TRBV2 and TRBJ1-6; D unclear. This CDR3 contains 15 residues. V gave up 4 bases and J gave up 7 bases, with 14 bases separating them. Germline loops: CDR1 SNHLY, CDR2 FYNNEI. CDR3 sequence (DNA): TGTGCCAGCAGTGTCTCAGACCCGGGGAATTCACCCCTCCACTTT. Its protein product is CASSVSDPGNSPLHF.

This chain links TRBV15 with TRBJ2-3, with TRBD2 matching 11 bases. This CDR3 has 18 amino acids. Per germline, CDR1 LNHNV and CDR2 YYDKDF (reference sequence). Losses at the gene ends were 0 bases for V and 1 base for J; bases not matched to a gene: 6. The CDR3 region has the DNA TGTGCCACCAGCAGAGATGAACCGGGACTAGCGGGCACAGATACGCAGTATTTT. As protein: CATSRDEPGLAGTDTQYF.

This clone was detected a few times. The CDR3 sequence is CSVDERAGRSYTEAFF. In DNA form, the CDR3 reads TGCAGCGTTGATGAGAGGGCAGGGAGGTCTTACACTGAAGCTTTCTTT. The chain couples TRBV29-1 to TRBJ1-1, with D possibly TRBD1 on 5 matching bases. V was cut by 3 bases and J by 3 bases, with 20 bases left in between. This CDR3 is 16 amino acids long. Germline CDR1 SQVTM, CDR2 ANQGSEA.

The rearrangement links TRBV7-8 to TRBJ2-1; 7 nucleotides agree with TRBD2. Trimming at V came to 5 bases and at J to 7 bases, leaving 11 bases not matched to a gene. In germline, CDR1 is SGHVS, CDR2 FQNEAQ. The length of the CDR3 is 15 residues. Written as DNA, the CDR3 is TGTGCCAGCAGCCCCAGCGGGGACCCCGTGAATGAGCAGTTCTTC. Translating it yields CASSPSGDPVNEQFF.

This chain connects TRBV28 to TRBJ2-5; D is uncertain. The germline CDR1 and CDR2 sequences are MDHEN and SYDVKM. The V end was cut by 4 bases, the J end by 9 bases, with 15 bases between. The CDR3 loop spans 13 amino acids. The CDR3 loop is CASSYTAEAAQYF. CDR3 DNA sequence: TGTGCCAGCAGTTACACCGCAGAGGCAGCCCAGTACTTC. Using reference TRBV28 and TRBJ2-5 for the parts outside the CDR3, the full variable domain is DVKVTQSSRYLVKRTGEKVFLECVQDMDHENMFWYRQDPGLGLRLIYFSYDVKMKEKGDIPEGYSVSREKKERFSLILESASTNQTSMYLCASSYTAEAAQYFGPGTRLLVL.

The V and J genes are TRBV7-9 and TRBJ1-3; 8 bases agree with TRBD1. Germline V gives CDR1 SEHNR, CDR2 FQNEAQ (reference sequence). After removal of 4 bases from V and 0 bases from J, the junction contained 2 bases not matched to a gene. CDR3 length: 15 amino acids. The CDR3 reads CASSWDRNSGNTIYF. The CDR3 DNA sequence: TGTGCCAGCAGCTGGGACAGGAACTCTGGAAACACCATATATTTT.

The rearrangement joins TRBV5-1 to TRBJ2-1; D unresolved. This CDR3 is built from 13 residues. Germline loops: CDR1 SGHRS, CDR2 YFSETQ. V was shortened by 0 bases and J by 9 bases, with 10 bases between the two germline ends. CDR3: CASSLGIEAEQFF. The CDR3 DNA reads TGCGCCAGCAGCTTGGGCATCGAGGCTGAGCAGTTCTTC.

For the CDR3, the DNA is TGCGCCAGCAGTGAGTCGGGGACGTTATACAATGAGCAGTTCTTC. Its translation: CASSESGTLYNEQFF. This sequence joins TRBV10-1 and TRBJ2-1, with D tentatively TRBD1 or TRBD2 (5 bases each). V was pared by 0 bases and J by 4 bases, with 10 bases between. The germline V gene encodes CDR1 WNHNN and CDR2 SYGVQD (reference sequence). This CDR3 is 15 amino acids long.

The V call is TRBV9, the J call TRBJ2-2, with TRBD2 identical over 7 bases. CDR3 size: 15 residues. The V gene's germline CDR1 is SGDLS and CDR2 YYNGEE. The V segment lost 0 bases and the J segment 6 bases; nucleotides outside the gene matches: 5. The CDR3 loop is CASSVGGSTAGELFF. The CDR3 DNA sequence: TGTGCCAGCAGCGTAGGCGGGAGTACGGCCGGGGAGCTGTTTTTT.

In its sample, this clone was seen once. CDR3 DNA sequence: TGTGCCAGCAGCGTAACAGGGTTCGATGAGCAGTTCTTC. It codes for CASSVTGFDEQFF. The chain combines TRBV9 with TRBJ2-1, with D tentatively TRBD1 (6 bases). The CDR3 length is 13 residues. Trimming pared 1 base from V and 8 bases from J, leaving 10 bases between. Per germline, CDR1 SGDLS and CDR2 YYNGEE.

This chain uses TRBV6-1 with TRBJ1-5; D is undetermined. Germline V gene lookup returns CDR1 MNHNS and CDR2 SASEGT. The CDR3 runs 14 residues. Deletions cut 2 bases from V and 9 bases from J, with 14 bases between. Written as DNA, the CDR3 is TGTGCCAGCAGTGAACTGTCCGACTTGGGGCCCCAGCATTTT. This sequence encodes CASSELSDLGPQHF.

The sample holds one count of this clone. The chain carries TRBV5-1 and TRBJ1-2; no clear D. The CDR3 loop spans 14 amino acids. Germline loops: CDR1 SGHRS, CDR2 YFSETQ. V gave up 0 bases and J gave up 7 bases, with 13 bases separating them. This chain's CDR3 is CASSLAEGMGGYTF. CDR3 bases: TGCGCCAGCAGCTTGGCGGAGGGAATGGGTGGCTACACCTTC.

This clone was counted only a few times. J is TRBJ1-1 and V is TRBV28; D unresolved. V lost 1 base and J 5 bases, leaving 5 bases between the germline ends. Germline V lookup: CDR1 MDHEN, CDR2 SYDVKM. This CDR3 contains 12 residues. The CDR3 loop reads CASSLSGTEAFF. Written as DNA, the CDR3 is TGTGCCAGCAGTTTATCCGGGACTGAAGCTTTCTTT.

The rearrangement links TRBV19 to TRBJ1-5; TRBD1 agrees at 7 bases. Per the germline V gene, CDR1 is LNHDA and CDR2 is SQIVND (reference sequence). V dropped 5 bases and J dropped 4; count of bases not matched to a gene: 8. The CDR3 length is 15 residues. The CDR3 is CASSRDSNLNQPQHF. The CDR3 coding sequence is TGTGCCAGTAGTCGGGACAGTAACCTAAATCAGCCCCAGCATTTT.

The sample holds a few counts of this clone. This chain joins TRBV28 and TRBJ1-1; D is perhaps TRBD1 (6 bases). Trimming took off 3 bases at V and 3 bases at J, with 11 bases between the two ends. The CDR3 runs to 14 residues. Germline CDR1 MDHEN, CDR2 SYDVKM. CDR3 sequence: CASSFGGPHTEAFF. In DNA, the CDR3 is TGTGCCAGCAGTTTTGGGGGGCCCCACACTGAAGCTTTCTTT.

This chain connects TRBV19 to TRBJ1-2; D is uncertain. The germline V gene has CDR1 LNHDA and CDR2 SQIVND (reference sequence). The CDR3 is 15 amino acids. Trimming left V 0 bases short and J 4 bases short, with 12 bases between. The CDR3 loop is CASSIDSNAAYGYTF. The CDR3 DNA follows: TGTGCCAGTAGTATAGACTCAAACGCTGCCTATGGCTACACCTTC.

The chain has TRBV5-4 and TRBJ2-5; D possibly corresponds to TRBD2 (6 bases). The CDR3 sequence is 16 residues long. In germline, CDR1 is SGHNT, CDR2 YYREEE (reference sequence). Trimming cost V 3 bases and J 5 bases, with 20 bases left between them. CDR3 in amino acids: CASSSLIGGEGETQYF. The CDR3 DNA is TGTGCCAGCAGCTCCCTTATTGGAGGGGAAGGGGAGACCCAGTACTTC.

The rearrangement joins TRBV29-1 to TRBJ1-4; 9 bases are a match to TRBD1. Per the germline V gene, CDR1 is SQVTM and CDR2 is ANQGSEA. J was trimmed by 2 bases and V by 5 bases; bases with no gene match: 3. The CDR3 length is 14 residues. The CDR3: CSVTTGGTNEKLFF. The CDR3 nucleotides are TGCAGCGTTACCACAGGGGGCACTAATGAAAAACTGTTTTTT.

The chain joins TRBV20-1 to TRBJ2-3, with D unresolved. Germline CDR1 is DFQATT and CDR2 is SNEGSKA (reference sequence). Between the trimmed V and J ends, which lost 6 bases and 6 bases, there was a span of 7 bases. The CDR3 covers 10 residues. The CDR3 loop reads CSAMSDTQYF. CDR3 nucleotide sequence: TGCAGTGCCATGAGCGATACGCAGTATTTT.

V usage is TRBV18 and J usage is TRBJ1-1, with 8 bases lining up with TRBD1. The CDR3 consists of 17 residues. CDR1 and CDR2 from the germline V gene are KGHSH and LQKENI. The V gene end was trimmed by 3 bases and the J gene end by 3 bases; junction bases not matched to a gene: 12. The CDR3 DNA is TGTGCCAGCTCACCCATAAGACAGGGGCTTGGGGACACTGAAGCTTTCTTT. It specifies CASSPIRQGLGDTEAFF.

This chain links TRBV5-1 with TRBJ1-4; no clear D. This CDR3 spans 13 amino acids. Germline V gene data show CDR1 as SGHRS and CDR2 as YFSETQ. V lost 0 bases to trimming and J lost 3 bases, with 3 bases between them. The CDR3 DNA is TGCGCCAGCAGCTTGGACCCTAATGAAAAACTGTTTTTT. It encodes CASSLDPNEKLFF.

The DNA for the CDR3 is TGTGCCAGCGGGGCAGGGTCTGGGGCCAACGTCCTGACTTTC. This gives the protein CASGAGSGANVLTF. The chain recombines TRBV27 with TRBJ2-6; D may be TRBD1 (5 bases). V was clipped by 8 bases and J by 1 base, with 9 bases between them. CDR3 length equals 14 residues. Per germline, CDR1 MNHEY and CDR2 SMNVEV (reference sequence).

This chain links TRBV28 with TRBJ1-1; D gene ambiguous. Trimming removed 3 bases at V and 3 bases at J, with 5 bases between. The CDR3 is made up of 12 amino acids. Germline lookup yields CDR1 MDHEN and CDR2 SYDVKM. The CDR3 sequence: CASSLLDTEAFF. The DNA for the CDR3 is TGTGCCAGCAGTTTGTTGGACACTGAAGCTTTCTTT.

V usage is TRBV7-7 and J usage is TRBJ2-1, with TRBD2 matching 11 bases. Germline V gene sequence: CDR1 SSHAT, CDR2 FNYEAQ (reference sequence). V shed 1 base, J shed 9 bases, and the junction held 8 bases outside the gene matches. CDR3 size: 16 residues. Written as DNA, the CDR3 is TGTGCCAGCAGCTTAGGAACTCTAGCGGGAGGCTCTGAGCAGTTCTTC. Translated: CASSLGTLAGGSEQFF.

This clone appeared once. The chain joins TRBV5-1 to TRBJ2-5; weak D call: TRBD1 (6 bases). V dropped 5 bases and J dropped 5 bases, with 10 bases sitting between them. The CDR3 has 12 residues. The germline gives CDR1 SGHRS, CDR2 YFSETQ. CDR3 sequence reads: CASRAGDETQYF. CDR3 nucleotides: TGCGCCAGCAGAGCAGGGGACGAGACCCAGTACTTC.

The gene calls are TRBV27 and TRBJ2-3, with TRBD2 identical over 9 bases. The V gene end was trimmed by 6 bases and the J gene end by 2 bases; junction bases not matched to a gene: 9. This CDR3 has 16 amino acids. CDR1 is MNHEY, CDR2 SMNVEV, per germline (reference sequence). CDR3 sequence reads: CASSWALAGNTDTQYF. The CDR3 DNA reads as TGTGCCAGCAGCTGGGCGCTAGCGGGAAACACAGATACGCAGTATTTT.

The chain joins TRBV6-1 to TRBJ2-3; D is unresolved. Per the germline V gene, CDR1 is MNHNS and CDR2 is SASEGT. Deletions cut 4 bases from V and 0 bases from J, with 14 bases between. The CDR3 runs 16 residues. CDR3 bases: TGTGCCAGCAGTGCTACTCTGGCGTCTAGCACAGATACGCAGTATTTT. It specifies CASSATLASSTDTQYF.

CDR3 bases: TGCGCCAGCAGTGAACTCACGGGACTTTCCTTAGTGGATGAGCAGTTCTTC. Its translation is CASSELTGLSLVDEQFF. The chain carries TRBV10-1 and TRBJ2-1, with a tentative D call TRBD2 (6 bases). This CDR3 contains 17 residues. Germline-derived CDR1 and CDR2 are WNHNN and SYGVQD (reference sequence). Trimming removed 3 bases at V and 8 bases at J, with 23 bases between.

The chain combines TRBV28 with TRBJ1-1, with 7 bases fitting TRBD1. CDR1 and CDR2 (germline): MDHEN, SYDVKM. J lost 6 bases, V lost 5 bases, and 12 bases had no gene match. This CDR3 spans 15 amino acids. CDR3 sequence (DNA): TGTGCCAGCAGTACTATCGACAGGGACGCTTCTGAAGCTTTCTTT. It codes for CASSTIDRDASEAFF.